The next 16 T cell receptor beta chains were all read from a single sample in a study of blood T cell repertoires in COVID-19. The assay was immunoSEQ multiplex PCR, and TCRdb's table has in-frame clones only and misses some. In the table there are around 250,000 clones, 70% to 90% of which are singletons. What was sequenced was PBMCs or T cells enriched from blood (not recorded which). The receptors were gathered from a woman between 45 and 65 years old who had recovered from COVID-19.

The chain is built from TRBV29-1 and TRBJ1-1; a possible D gene is TRBD1 (5 bases). Trimming stripped 7 bases from V and 8 bases from J, with 14 bases between. The germline CDR1 and CDR2 sequences are SQVTM and ANQGSEA. The CDR3 sequence is 11 residues long. CDR3 protein: CSAAQGVEAFF. CDR3 sequence (DNA): TGCAGCGCAGCACAAGGGGTCGAAGCTTTCTTT. The full variable domain, its missing parts supplied by reference TRBV29-1 and TRBJ1-1, is SAVISQKPSRDICQRGTSLTIQCQVDSQVTMMFWYRQQPGQSLTLIATANQGSEATYESGFVIDKFPISRPNLTFSTLTVSNMSPEDSSIYLCSAAQGVEAFFGQGTRLTVV.

Ten or more counts support this clone. The rearrangement joins TRBV27 to TRBJ2-7; 14 bases agree with TRBD2. With V trimmed by 5 bases and J by 0 bases, 18 bases remained unmatched. This CDR3 comprises 21 residues. Germline V gives CDR1 MNHEY, CDR2 SMNVEV (reference sequence). The CDR3 bases are TGTGCCAGCAGTCAACAGACCATCGGACTAGCGGGAGGTCGATTCTCCTACGAGCAGTACTTC. This gives the protein CASSQQTIGLAGGRFSYEQYF.

The chain carries TRBV5-1 and TRBJ2-5; D is uncertain. The CDR3 has 14 residues. In germline, CDR1 is SGHRS, CDR2 YFSETQ. V dropped 2 bases and J dropped 0 bases, with 8 bases sitting between them. CDR3 sequence reads: CASSFGQNQETQYF. The DNA for the CDR3 is TGCGCCAGCAGCTTTGGCCAAAACCAAGAGACCCAGTACTTC.

The chain uses TRBV5-6 and TRBJ2-2; D is unresolved. Trimming took 1 base from V and 0 from J, leaving 10 bases between them. Germline lookup yields CDR1 SGHDT and CDR2 YYEEEE. The CDR3 covers 16 residues. The CDR3 reads CASSLWAGPNTGELFF. In nucleotides, the CDR3 is TGTGCCAGCAGCTTGTGGGCAGGTCCGAACACCGGGGAGCTGTTTTTT.

This clone was observed a few times. The V and J genes are TRBV3-1 (or the pseudogene TRBV3-2) and TRBJ2-5, with 13 bases fitting TRBD2. This CDR3 region has 16 residues. J lost 2 bases, V lost 0 bases, and 0 bases had no gene match. Germline V lookup: CDR1 LGHDT, CDR2 YNNKEL (reference sequence). The CDR3 DNA follows: TGTGCCAGCAGCCAAGAGGGACTAGCGGGGCAAGAGACCCAGTACTTC. Translating it yields CASSQEGLAGQETQYF.

CDR3 coding DNA: TGTGCCAGCAGCTTGGACAGATATCAGCCCCAGCATTTT. Translation: CASSLDRYQPQHF. The gene calls are TRBV5-4 and TRBJ1-5; D call uncertain. The germline V gene has CDR1 SGHNT and CDR2 YYREEE (reference sequence). The CDR3 is 13 residues long. With 0 bases removed from V and 5 bases from J, the gap between germline ends came to 6 bases.

The rearrangement uses TRBV11-3 and TRBJ2-7, with TRBD1 identical over 7 bases. The J segment lost 4 bases and the V segment lost 5 bases, leaving 11 bases of the junction unmatched. The germline V gene encodes CDR1 SGHNT and CDR2 YENEEA. CDR3 size: 15 residues. The DNA for the CDR3 is TGTGCCAGCAGCATTTCACAGGGGCCGGGGTACGAGCAGTACTTC. As protein: CASSISQGPGYEQYF.

This rearrangement joins TRBV28 to TRBJ2-2, with 7 bases aligning to TRBD1. Germline V CDR1 and CDR2: MDHEN, SYDVKM. The CDR3 loop spans 14 amino acids. CDR3 nucleotides: TGTGCAATACGACAGGGTTGGGACACCGGGGAGCTGTTTTTT. Translated: CAIRQGWDTGELFF.

This clone was counted between two and nine times. The chain joins TRBV28 to TRBJ1-1; D ambiguous. V was pared by 4 bases and J by 7 bases, with 16 bases between. The CDR3 has 14 amino acids. Germline CDR1 MDHEN, CDR2 SYDVKM. CDR3: CASSWAPRSVEAFF. The DNA for the CDR3 is TGTGCCAGCAGTTGGGCCCCCAGGTCGGTTGAAGCTTTCTTT.

This clone appeared a single time. The rearrangement links TRBV5-1 to TRBJ2-7; tentatively, D is TRBD1 (6 bases). V was shortened by 0 bases and J by 7 bases, with 17 bases between the two germline ends. Germline CDR1 SGHRS, CDR2 YFSETQ. The CDR3 covers 15 residues. The CDR3 nucleotides read TGCGCCAGCAGCTTGGAATTCCGGACAGAACAAGAGCAGTACTTC. It yields the protein CASSLEFRTEQEQYF.

The CDR3 here is CASDSSGRTNEQFF. The CDR3 DNA is TGTGCCAGCGACTCTAGCGGGAGAACCAATGAGCAGTTCTTC. The chain uses TRBV27 and TRBJ2-1; 10 bases map to TRBD2. The V gene's germline CDR1 is MNHEY and CDR2 SMNVEV (reference sequence). The ends lost 8 bases at V and 6 bases at J; junction bases unmatched: 7. This CDR3 spans 14 amino acids.

The V gene is TRBV18, the J gene TRBJ2-7; TRBD1 agrees at 9 bases. The CDR3 extends over 14 amino acids. Germline V gene lookup returns CDR1 KGHSH and CDR2 LQKENI. Trimming removed 3 bases from V and 5 bases from J; junction bases left unmatched: 5. This chain's CDR3 is CASSPTDRGDEQYF. The CDR3 nucleotides are TGTGCCAGCTCACCGACGGACAGGGGAGACGAGCAGTACTTC.

V and J are TRBV28 and TRBJ2-7, with 7 positions matching TRBD1. The junction had 8 bases not matched to a gene; V was cut back by 6 bases and J by 0 bases. CDR3 size: 15 residues. Per germline, CDR1 MDHEN and CDR2 SYDVKM. The DNA for the CDR3 is TGTGCCAGCAGCCGCTCCGACAGGGACTCCTACGAGCAGTACTTC. The encoded protein is CASSRSDRDSYEQYF.

The chain uses TRBV7-9 and TRBJ2-7; 11 nucleotides match TRBD2. The junction had 6 bases not matched to a gene; V was cut back by 4 bases and J by 4 bases. Germline V CDR1 and CDR2: SEHNR, FQNEAQ (reference sequence). The length of the CDR3 is 15 residues. The CDR3, as DNA: TGTGCCAGCAGCTCCCCTAGCGGGAGGAGTTACGAGCAGTACTTC. It codes for CASSSPSGRSYEQYF.

The V gene is TRBV15, the J gene TRBJ1-5, with D perhaps matching TRBD1 (6 bases). The CDR3 is made up of 15 amino acids. V lost 5 bases and J lost 4, with 15 bases in between. Germline V gene sequence: CDR1 LNHNV, CDR2 YYDKDF (reference sequence). CDR3: CATSPHREFNQPQHF. CDR3 DNA sequence: TGTGCCACCAGCCCCCACAGGGAGTTTAATCAGCCCCAGCATTTT.

This chain connects TRBV18 to TRBJ2-7, with 8 bases aligning to TRBD2. CDR1 and CDR2 (germline): KGHSH, LQKENI. The J segment lost 1 base and the V segment lost 2 bases, leaving 4 bases of the junction unmatched. This CDR3 comprises 15 residues. DNA of the CDR3: TGTGCCAGCTCACCAGGACTAGCTGGGTCCTACGAGCAGTACTTC. Its translation is CASSPGLAGSYEQYF.